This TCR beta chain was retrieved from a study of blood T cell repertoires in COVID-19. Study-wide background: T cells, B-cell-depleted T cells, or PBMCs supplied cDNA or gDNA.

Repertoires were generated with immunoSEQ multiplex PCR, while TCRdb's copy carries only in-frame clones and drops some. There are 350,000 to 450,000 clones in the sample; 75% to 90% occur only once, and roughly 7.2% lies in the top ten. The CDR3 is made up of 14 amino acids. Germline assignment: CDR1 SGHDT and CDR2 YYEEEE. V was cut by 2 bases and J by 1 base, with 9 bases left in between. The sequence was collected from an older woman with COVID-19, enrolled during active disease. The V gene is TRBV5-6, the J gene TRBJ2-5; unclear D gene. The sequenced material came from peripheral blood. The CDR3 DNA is TGTGCCAGCAGCTTAACCGGGTTCCAAGAGACCCAGTACTTC. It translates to CASSLTGFQETQYF. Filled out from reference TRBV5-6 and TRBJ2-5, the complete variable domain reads DAGVTQSPTHLIKTRGQQVTLRCSPKSGHDTVSWYQQALGQGPQFIFQYYEEEERQRGNFPDRFSGHQFPNYSSELNVNALLLGDSALYLCASSLTGFQETQYFGPGTRLLVL.